This TCR beta chain stems from a study of shared clonotypes between healthy human individuals. Measured with immunoSEQ multiplex PCR; TCRdb has only the in-frame clones, and not every one. The sample has roughly 2,300,000 clones; 85% to 95% are singletons. V was clipped by 6 bases and J by 1 base; unmatched bases: 11. Per the germline V gene, CDR1 is MDHEN and CDR2 is SYDVKM. The CDR3 runs 18 residues. The sequenced sample was naive CD4+ T cells from PBMCs. Subset described: CD45RA+ positively selected. The sequence was obtained from a man in his late teens or twenties in good health. Some clones in this sample may be carry-over from other donors' samples. The genes are TRBV28 and TRBJ2-6, with 8 bases identical to TRBD1. In DNA, the CDR3 is TGTGCCAGCAGCTTGGGGGACAGGTCCCCTTCTGGGGCCAACGTCCTGACTTTC. As protein: CASSLGDRSPSGANVLTF.